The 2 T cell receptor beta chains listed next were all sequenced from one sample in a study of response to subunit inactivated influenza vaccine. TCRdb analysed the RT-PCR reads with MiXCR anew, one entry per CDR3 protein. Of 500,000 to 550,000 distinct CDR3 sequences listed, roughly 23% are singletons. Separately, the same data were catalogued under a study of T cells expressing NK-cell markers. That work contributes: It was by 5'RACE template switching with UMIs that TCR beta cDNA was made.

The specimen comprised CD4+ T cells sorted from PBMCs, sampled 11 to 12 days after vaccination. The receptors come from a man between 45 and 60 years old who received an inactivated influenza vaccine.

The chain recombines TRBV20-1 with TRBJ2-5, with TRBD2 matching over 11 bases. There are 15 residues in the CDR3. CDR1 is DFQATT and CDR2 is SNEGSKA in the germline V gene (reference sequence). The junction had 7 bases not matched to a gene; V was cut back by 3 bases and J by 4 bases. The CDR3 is CSARKLAGGGETQYF. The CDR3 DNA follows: TGCAGTGCTAGGAAGCTAGCGGGGGGCGGAGAGACCCAGTACTTC.

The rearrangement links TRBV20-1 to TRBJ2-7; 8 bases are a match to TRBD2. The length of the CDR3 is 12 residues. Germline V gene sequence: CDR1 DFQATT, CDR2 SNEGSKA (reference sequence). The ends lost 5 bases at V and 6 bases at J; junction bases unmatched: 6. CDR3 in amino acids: CSAWREETEQYF. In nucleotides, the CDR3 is TGCAGTGCTTGGCGGGAGGAGACCGAGCAGTACTTC.